This T cell receptor beta chain was sequenced during a study of T cells in localized non-small cell lung cancer. Trimming took 5 bases from V and 6 from J; bases not matched to a gene: 6. The CDR3 sequence is 16 residues long. Germline V lookup: CDR1 SEHNR, CDR2 FQNEAQ (reference sequence). Study outcomes and limitations: Only one tumor region went through sequencing, so heterogeneity may still be there. Higher blood T cell density went with longer overall survival. Among the tissues sampled, uninvolved adjacent lung had the highest T cell clonality, above tumor. Appearing in adjacent lung were a median approximately 60 of the top 100 tumor clones.

To note about this clone: What it binds is not known.

Only in-frame clones appear in the TCRdb table, and some are missing; sequencing was by immunoSEQ multiplex PCR. This table holds approximately 89,000 clones, around three quarters found once. V is TRBV7-9 and J is TRBJ2-2; 13 nucleotides agree with TRBD2. This clonotype was obtained from a man aged 35 to 69 with stage II squamous cell lung carcinoma. The specimen was PBMCs, collected before any cancer treatment. Written as DNA, the CDR3 is TGTGCCAGCAGCCTGGGACTAGCGGGATACTCCGGGGAGCTGTTTTTT. Amino acid sequence: CASSLGLAGYSGELFF. The full variable domain, with the rest looked up from reference TRBV7-9 and TRBJ2-2, is DTGVSQNPRHKITKRGQNVTFRCDPISEHNRLYWYRQTLGQGPEFLTYFQNEAQLEKSRLLSDRFSAERPKGSFSTLEIQRTEQGDSAMYLCASSLGLAGYSGELFFGEGSRLTVL.